Below, one TCR beta chain is given with its context. V was clipped by 0 bases and J by 2 bases, with 14 bases between them. CDR1 is SGHDT, CDR2 YYEEEE, per germline. This CDR3 spans 16 amino acids. This sample was taken from a study of blood T cell repertoires in COVID-19. Produced via immunoSEQ multiplex PCR; TCRdb's table is partial and in-frame only. The sample records about 100,000 clones, around 83% being singletons. This receptor was identified in a man between 65 and 85 years old with acute or convalescent COVID-19. This chain connects TRBV5-6 to TRBJ1-2; D remains ambiguous. The sample consisted of peripheral blood. This CDR3 is CASSLDIGRTNYGYTF. CDR3 DNA: TGTGCCAGCAGCTTGGACATTGGGAGGACGAACTATGGCTACACCTTC.